These T cell receptor beta chains were read from a single sample in a study of vaccination and CD4 T cells after COVID-19. TCRdb redid the calling of the PCR reads with MiXCR, one entry per CDR3 protein. Among 9,500 to 15,000 distinct CDR3 sequences listed, approximately 58% were seen once. Which antigens these TCRs recognize remains unknown. Material: CD4+ T cells from blood, cultured in vitro, obtained before SARS-CoV-2 vaccination. These receptors all stem from a human donor who had recovered from COVID-19. The conserved cysteine and the conserved F or W are not part of the CDR3 here.

TRBV6-1	11	TRBJ1-2	ASPTGANYGYT
TRBV6-2/TRBV6-3	13	TRBJ1-2	ASSSPGGTDYGYT
TRBV7-2	13	TRBJ1-6	ASSLFPGGVSPLH
TRBV24-1	11	TRBJ2-2	ATQGTGVGELF
TRBV29-1	10	TRBJ1-5	SVAFSNQPQH
TRBV6-5	13	TRBJ1-6	ASSYSGQGDSPLH
TRBV6-1	10	TRBJ1-1	ASSQGQGTAF
TRBV20-1	12	TRBJ2-7	SARGLAGAYEQY
TRBV6-1	13	TRBJ1-1	ATSRDRREYTEAF
TRBV29-1	13	TRBJ2-7	SVGRQGAVLYEQY
TRBV2	13	TRBJ2-5	ASRLLRGVQETQY
TRBV28	12	TRBJ1-2	ASSLGRGSMFYT
TRBV2	13	TRBJ2-3	ASSDFRQSTDTQY
TRBV20-1	11	TRBJ1-2	SAHEGGSYGYT
TRBV7-2	11	TRBJ2-7	ASSLGASSQQY
TRBV6-1	11	TRBJ1-1	ASRATGRTEAF
TRBV10-3	13	TRBJ1-1	AISESPMGGTEAF
TRBV7-9	16	TRBJ2-7	ASSSSTSLAAKPYEQY
TRBV20-1	12	TRBJ2-5	SVRPQGLEETQY
TRBV7-9	15	TRBJ2-3	ASSLGVGRGYTDTQY
TRBV6-1	13	TRBJ1-6	ASSGRRGTRSPLH
TRBV20-1	11	TRBJ2-3	SASIPVGDTQY
TRBV19	10	TRBJ1-1	ASSIRRGEAF
TRBV11-1	12	TRBJ1-2	ASSYTGGSYGYT
TRBV20-1	17	TRBJ2-7	SASAHNPGLAGGLYEQY
TRBV2	13	TRBJ2-7	ASSEESGYFYEQY
TRBV20-1	13	TRBJ2-7	SARDRRGLTGEQY
TRBV6-1	14	TRBJ2-7	ASSGNGRLASYEQY
TRBV20-1	12	TRBJ1-2	SARGGLSNYGYT
TRBV20-1	12	TRBJ1-1	SATIAAVGAEAF
TRBV2	12	TRBJ2-1	ASSGGGARNEQF
TRBV4-1	15	TRBJ2-4	ASSQDRARSGGNIQY
TRBV27	13	TRBJ2-3	ASRTSGGNTDTQY
TRBV29-1	9	TRBJ2-1	SVESGREQF
TRBV20-1	12	TRBJ2-3	SARGEGISDTQY
TRBV28	11	TRBJ1-2	ATTDRGVYGYT
TRBV20-1	14	TRBJ1-1	SARAGFLGRNTEAF
TRBV6-1	11	TRBJ1-2	ASSQGHNYGYT
TRBV7-2	9	TRBJ1-1	ASSFDGEAF
TRBV11-3	13	TRBJ1-1	ASSLGPTLGTEAF
TRBV20-1	11	TRBJ2-2	SAWDRSTGELF
TRBV12-3/TRBV12-4	14	TRBJ1-1	ASSLGVGAADTEAF
TRBV7-6	14	TRBJ2-3	ASSLDVAGGSDTQY
TRBV11-3	13	TRBJ2-5	ASSSRDRGHETQY
TRBV20-1	11	TRBJ2-5	SARGTPQETQY
TRBV19	13	TRBJ2-1	ASSAEGLAWNEQF
TRBV6-1	12	TRBJ1-6	ASSPSGQGSPLH
TRBV20-1	14	TRBJ2-7	SARDISAGGTYEQY
TRBV6-2/TRBV6-3	14	TRBJ2-2	ASSIAGDSGHGELF
TRBV5-4	14	TRBJ1-2	ASSARGRGSGDGYT
TRBV7-9	11	TRBJ2-5	ASSLMGRETQY
TRBV2	12	TRBJ1-1	ASSVRGVLTEAF
TRBV11-3	14	TRBJ1-6	ASSLGAQGGNSPLH
TRBV19	11	TRBJ2-3	ASSPEGTDTQY